Below, one T cell receptor beta chain is given with its context. Its antigen is undetermined. This entry is derived from a study of cytomegalovirus exposure and HLA in healthy donors. Study in general: Sequencing of roughly 180 million T cells in an earlier analysis found 120 million or so unique TCR beta sequences. Overall study findings and caveats: Common viral pathogens seemed to be connected with several of the most significant clusters, according to a later analysis. Researchers catalogued about 150 TCR beta chains as cytomegalovirus-associated. For most TCR beta V segments, an earlier analysis put the productive rate at about 87% or about 30% of the time.

The CDR3 totals 15 residues. Germline lookup yields CDR1 MNHEY and CDR2 SVGAGI. V lost 6 bases, J lost 2 bases, and 17 bases lay in between. The PCR contained 60 Vbeta and 13 Jbeta primers. The assay was immunoSEQ multiplex PCR, and TCRdb's table has in-frame clones only and misses some. The sample consists of approximately 100,000 clones, under 80% of them appearing once. The specimen was PBMCs. The source of this sequence is a woman aged 45-60 years in good health and CMV-seropositive. V gene TRBV6-5 combines with J gene TRBJ2-7; D may be TRBD1 (6 bases). The CDR3: CASRFRTGTTYEQYF. The CDR3 DNA follows: TGTGCCAGCAGATTTCGAACAGGGACCACCTACGAGCAGTACTTC.